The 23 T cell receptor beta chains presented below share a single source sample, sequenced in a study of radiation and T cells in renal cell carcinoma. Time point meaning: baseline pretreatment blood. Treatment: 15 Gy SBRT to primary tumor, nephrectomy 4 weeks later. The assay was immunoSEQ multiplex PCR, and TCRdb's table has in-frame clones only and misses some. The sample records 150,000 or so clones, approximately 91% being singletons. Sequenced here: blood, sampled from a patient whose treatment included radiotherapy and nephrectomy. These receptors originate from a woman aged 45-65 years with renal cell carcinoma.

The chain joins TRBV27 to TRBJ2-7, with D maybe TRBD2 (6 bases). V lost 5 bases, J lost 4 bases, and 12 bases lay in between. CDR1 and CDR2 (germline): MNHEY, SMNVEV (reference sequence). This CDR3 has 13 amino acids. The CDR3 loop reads CASSDVAGYEQYF. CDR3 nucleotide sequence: TGTGCCAGCAGTGACGTCGCGGGATACGAGCAGTACTTC.

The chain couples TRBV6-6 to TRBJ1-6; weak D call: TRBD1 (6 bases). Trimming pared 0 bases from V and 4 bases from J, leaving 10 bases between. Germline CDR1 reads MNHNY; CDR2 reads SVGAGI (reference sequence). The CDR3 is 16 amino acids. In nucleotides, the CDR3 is TGTGCCAGCAGTTACTCCCGGACAGCTTATAATTCACCCCTCCACTTT. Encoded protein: CASSYSRTAYNSPLHF.

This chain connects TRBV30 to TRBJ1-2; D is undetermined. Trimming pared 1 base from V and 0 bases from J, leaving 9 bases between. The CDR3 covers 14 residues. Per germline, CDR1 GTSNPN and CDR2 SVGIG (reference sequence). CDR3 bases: TGTGCCTGGAGTGCCCGGGGAACTAACTATGGCTACACCTTC. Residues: CAWSARGTNYGYTF.

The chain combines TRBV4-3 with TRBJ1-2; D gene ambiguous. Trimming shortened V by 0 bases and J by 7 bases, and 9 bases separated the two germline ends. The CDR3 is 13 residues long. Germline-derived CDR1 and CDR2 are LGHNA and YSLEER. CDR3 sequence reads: CASSQDGRFGYTF. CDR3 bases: TGCGCCAGCAGCCAAGACGGCAGGTTTGGCTACACCTTC.

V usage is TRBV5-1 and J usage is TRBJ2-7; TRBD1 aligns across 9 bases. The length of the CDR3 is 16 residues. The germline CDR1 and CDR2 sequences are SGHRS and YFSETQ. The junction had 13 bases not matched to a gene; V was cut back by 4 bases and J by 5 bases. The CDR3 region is CASSPTFGTGYDEQYF. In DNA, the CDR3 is TGCGCCAGCAGCCCAACATTTGGGACAGGGTACGACGAGCAGTACTTC.

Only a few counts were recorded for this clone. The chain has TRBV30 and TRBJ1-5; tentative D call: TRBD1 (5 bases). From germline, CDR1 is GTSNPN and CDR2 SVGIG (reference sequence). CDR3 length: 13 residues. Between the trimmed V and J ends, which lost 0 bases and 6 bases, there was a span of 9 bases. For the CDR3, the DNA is TGTGCCTGGAGTGTAGAGAGGGGTCAGCCCCAGCATTTT. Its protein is CAWSVERGQPQHF.

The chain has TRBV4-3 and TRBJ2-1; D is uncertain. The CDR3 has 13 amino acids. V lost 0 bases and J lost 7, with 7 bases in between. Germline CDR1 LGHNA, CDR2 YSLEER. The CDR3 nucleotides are TGCGCCAGCAGCCAAGACACGGAGAATGAGCAGTTCTTC. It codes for CASSQDTENEQFF.

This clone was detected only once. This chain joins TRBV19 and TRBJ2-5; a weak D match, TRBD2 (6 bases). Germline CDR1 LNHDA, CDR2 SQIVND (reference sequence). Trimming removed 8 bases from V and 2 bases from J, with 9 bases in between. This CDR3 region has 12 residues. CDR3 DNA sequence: TGTGCCAGTGGGGGGTTTCAAGAGACCCAGTACTTC. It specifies CASGGFQETQYF.

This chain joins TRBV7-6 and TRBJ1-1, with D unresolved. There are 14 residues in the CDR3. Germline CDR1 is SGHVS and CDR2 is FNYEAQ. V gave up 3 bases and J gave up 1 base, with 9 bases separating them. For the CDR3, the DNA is TGTGCCAGCAGCTTGTCCGGGCGGAACACTGAAGCTTTCTTT. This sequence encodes CASSLSGRNTEAFF.

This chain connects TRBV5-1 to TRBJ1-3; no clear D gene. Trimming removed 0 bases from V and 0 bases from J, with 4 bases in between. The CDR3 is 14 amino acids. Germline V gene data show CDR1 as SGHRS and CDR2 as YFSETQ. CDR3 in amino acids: CASSLANSGNTIYF. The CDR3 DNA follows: TGCGCCAGCAGCTTGGCTAACTCTGGAAACACCATATATTTT.

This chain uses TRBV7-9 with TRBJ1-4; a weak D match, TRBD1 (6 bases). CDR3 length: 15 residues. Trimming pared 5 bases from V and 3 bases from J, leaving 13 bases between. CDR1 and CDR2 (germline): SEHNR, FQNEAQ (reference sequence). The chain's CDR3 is CASSGTGNPNEKLFF. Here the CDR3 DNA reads TGTGCCAGCAGCGGAACAGGGAACCCTAATGAAAAACTGTTTTTT.

CDR3 residues: CASSQDRGQTEAFF. CDR3 in DNA: TGTGCCAGTAGTCAGGACAGGGGTCAGACTGAAGCTTTCTTT. The chain recombines TRBV19 with TRBJ1-1; 9 bases are shared with TRBD1. Germline CDR1 LNHDA, CDR2 SQIVND (reference sequence). The ends lost 5 bases at V and 5 bases at J; junction bases unmatched: 6. The CDR3 length is 14 residues.

The CDR3 DNA reads as TGCGCCAGCAGCGAACCCCGGGGCTCGGAGACCCAGTACTTC. Amino acids: CASSEPRGSETQYF. The gene calls are TRBV5-1 and TRBJ2-5; D tentatively reads TRBD1 or TRBD2 (5 bases each). This CDR3 is built from 14 residues. CDR1 SGHRS and CDR2 YFSETQ come from the germline V gene. With 4 bases removed from V and 5 bases from J, the gap between germline ends came to 15 bases.

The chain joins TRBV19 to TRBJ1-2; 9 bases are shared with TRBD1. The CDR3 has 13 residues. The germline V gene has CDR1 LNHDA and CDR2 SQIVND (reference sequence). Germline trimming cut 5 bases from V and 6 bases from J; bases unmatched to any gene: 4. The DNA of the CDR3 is TGTGCCAGTAGTGAGACAGGGGGAAATGGCTACACCTTC. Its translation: CASSETGGNGYTF.

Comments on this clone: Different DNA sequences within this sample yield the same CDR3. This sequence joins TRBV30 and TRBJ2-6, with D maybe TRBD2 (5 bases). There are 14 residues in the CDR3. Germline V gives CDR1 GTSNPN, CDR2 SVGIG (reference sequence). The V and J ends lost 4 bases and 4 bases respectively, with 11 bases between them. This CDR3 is CAWNEGSGANVLTF. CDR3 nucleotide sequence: TGTGCCTGGAACGAGGGCTCCGGGGCCAACGTCCTGACTTTC.

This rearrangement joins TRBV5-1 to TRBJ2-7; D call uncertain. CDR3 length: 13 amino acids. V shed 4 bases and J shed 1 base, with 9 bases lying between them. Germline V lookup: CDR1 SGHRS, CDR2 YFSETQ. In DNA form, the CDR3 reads TGCGCCAGCAGCGTTACGGCTTCCTACGAGCAGTACTTC. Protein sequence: CASSVTASYEQYF.

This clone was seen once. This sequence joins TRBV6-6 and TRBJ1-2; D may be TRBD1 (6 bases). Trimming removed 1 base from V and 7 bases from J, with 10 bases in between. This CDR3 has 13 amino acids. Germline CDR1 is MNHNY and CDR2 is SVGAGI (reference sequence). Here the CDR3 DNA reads TGTGCCAGCAGTTACTTACAGGGCTCTGGCTACACCTTC. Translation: CASSYLQGSGYTF.

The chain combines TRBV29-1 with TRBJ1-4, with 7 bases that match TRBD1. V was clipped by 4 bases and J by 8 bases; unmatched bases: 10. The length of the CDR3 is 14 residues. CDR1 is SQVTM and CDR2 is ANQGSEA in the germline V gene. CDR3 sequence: CSVGPTGVNEKLFF. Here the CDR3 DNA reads TGCAGCGTTGGGCCCACAGGGGTCAACGAAAAACTGTTTTTT.

CDR3 sequence reads: CASSPPASSYEQYF. In nucleotides, the CDR3 is TGTGCCAGCAGCCCCCCGGCGAGCTCCTACGAGCAGTACTTC. J is TRBJ2-7 and V is TRBV11-2; D gene unclear. Germline V gene sequence: CDR1 SGHAT, CDR2 FQNNGV. This CDR3 region has 14 residues. Deletions cut 5 bases from V and 0 bases from J, with 11 bases between. Full variable domain (rest looked up from reference TRBV11-2 and TRBJ2-7): EAGVAQSPRYKIIEKRQSVAFWCNPISGHATLYWYQQILGQGPKLLIQFQNNGVVDDSQLPKDRFSAERLKGVDSTLKIQPAKLEDSAVYLCASSPPASSYEQYFGPGTRLTVT.

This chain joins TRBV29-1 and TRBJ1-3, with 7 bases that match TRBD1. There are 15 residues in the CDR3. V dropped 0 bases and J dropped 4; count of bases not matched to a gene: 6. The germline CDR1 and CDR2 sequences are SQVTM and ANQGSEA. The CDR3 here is CSVEDPGGKGNTIYF. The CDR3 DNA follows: TGCAGCGTTGAAGACCCAGGGGGAAAGGGAAACACCATATATTTT.

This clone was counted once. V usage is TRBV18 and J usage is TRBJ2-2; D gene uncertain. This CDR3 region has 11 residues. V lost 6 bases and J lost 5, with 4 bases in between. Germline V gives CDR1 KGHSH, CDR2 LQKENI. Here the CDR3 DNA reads TGTGCCAGCTCCTTAACCGGGGAGCTGTTTTTT. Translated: CASSLTGELFF.

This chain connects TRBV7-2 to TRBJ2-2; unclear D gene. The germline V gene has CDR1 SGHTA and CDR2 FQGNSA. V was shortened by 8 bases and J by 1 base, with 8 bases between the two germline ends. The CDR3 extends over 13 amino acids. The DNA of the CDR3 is TGTGCCAGCTCCAACAGGAACACCGGGGAGCTGTTTTTT. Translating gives CASSNRNTGELFF.

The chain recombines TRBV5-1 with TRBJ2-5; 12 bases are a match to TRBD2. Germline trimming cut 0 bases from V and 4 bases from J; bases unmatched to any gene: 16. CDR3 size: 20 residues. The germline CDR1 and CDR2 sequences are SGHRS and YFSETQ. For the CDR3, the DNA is TGCGCCAGCAGCTTGGTGGGGCTAGGACTAGCGGGGCCGAGGGGAGAGACCCAGTACTTC. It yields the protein CASSLVGLGLAGPRGETQYF.